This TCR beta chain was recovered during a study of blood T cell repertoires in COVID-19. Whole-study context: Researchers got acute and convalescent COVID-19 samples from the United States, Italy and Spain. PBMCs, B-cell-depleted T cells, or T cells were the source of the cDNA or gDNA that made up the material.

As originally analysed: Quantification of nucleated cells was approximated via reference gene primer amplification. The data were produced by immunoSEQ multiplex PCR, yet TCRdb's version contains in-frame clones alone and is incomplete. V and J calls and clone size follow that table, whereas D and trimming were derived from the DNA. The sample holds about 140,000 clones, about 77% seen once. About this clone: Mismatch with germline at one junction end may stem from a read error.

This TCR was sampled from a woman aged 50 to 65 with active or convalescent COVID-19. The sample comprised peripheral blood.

This chain's CDR3 is CASSLGGRAFYF. CDR3 nucleotides: TGTGCCAGCAGCTTAGGCGGGAGGGCATTCTACTTT. The rearrangement joins TRBV11-2 to TRBJ1-1; D gene ambiguous. The CDR3 contains 12 residues. Germline CDR1 reads SGHAT; CDR2 reads FQNNGV.